This entry lists 2 T cell receptor beta chains sequenced from one sample in a study of cytomegalovirus exposure and HLA in healthy donors. Primers: 60 Vbeta forward and 13 Jbeta reverse. Only in-frame clones appear in the TCRdb table, and some are missing; sequencing was by immunoSEQ multiplex PCR. Among around 130,000 clones listed, approximately 81% were seen once. The specimen sequenced was PBMCs. These receptors were obtained from a man aged 18 to 29 in good health and CMV-seronegative.

The DNA of the CDR3 is TGTGCCAGCAGCTTAGCGGCAGGGATCGACGAGCAGTACTTC. Translation: CASSLAAGIDEQYF. The chain is built from TRBV7-9 and TRBJ2-7, with a tentative D call TRBD1 (5 bases). This CDR3 is 14 amino acids long. With 0 bases removed from V and 5 bases from J, the gap between germline ends came to 11 bases. Germline V lookup: CDR1 SEHNR, CDR2 FQNEAQ (reference sequence). The complete variable domain, with remaining parts taken from reference TRBV7-9 and TRBJ2-7, reads DTGVSQNPRHKITKRGQNVTFRCDPISEHNRLYWYRQTLGQGPEFLTYFQNEAQLEKSRLLSDRFSAERPKGSFSTLEIQRTEQGDSAMYLCASSLAAGIDEQYFGPGTRLTVT.

The V call is TRBV4-2, the J call TRBJ2-1; 8 bases map to TRBD2. The trim removed 3 bases at V and 3 bases at J, leaving 4 bases unmatched. CDR1 is LGHNA and CDR2 is YNFKEQ in the germline V gene. The CDR3 loop spans 15 amino acids. The CDR3, as DNA: TGTGCCAGCAGCCATAGCGGGGATATCTACAATGAGCAGTTCTTC. It encodes CASSHSGDIYNEQFF.